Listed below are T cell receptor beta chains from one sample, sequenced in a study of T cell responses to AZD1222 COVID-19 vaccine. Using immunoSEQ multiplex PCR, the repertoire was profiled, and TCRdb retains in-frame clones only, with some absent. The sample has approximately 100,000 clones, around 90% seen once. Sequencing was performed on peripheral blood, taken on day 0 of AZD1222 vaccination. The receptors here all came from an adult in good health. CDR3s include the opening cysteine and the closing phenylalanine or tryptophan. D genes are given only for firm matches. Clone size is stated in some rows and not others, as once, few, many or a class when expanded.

cdr3_aa: CASSPGLAGVEQFF
cdr3_nt: TGTGCCAGCAGCCCCGGACTAGCGGGAGTTGAGCAGTTCTTC
d_call: TRBD2
clone_size: .
v_call: TRBV7-2
j_call: TRBJ2-1

cdr3_aa: CASSEGLSSYNEQFF
cdr3_nt: TGCGCCAGCAGCGAGGGACTGAGCTCCTACAATGAGCAGTTCTTC
d_call: .
clone_size: .
v_call: TRBV5-1
j_call: TRBJ2-1

cdr3_aa: CASPRTENTEAFF
cdr3_nt: TGTGCCAGCCCTCGGACGGAAAACACTGAAGCTTTCTTT
d_call: .
clone_size: .
v_call: TRBV2
j_call: TRBJ1-1

cdr3_aa: CASSQPLGLAGYTGELFF
cdr3_nt: TGTGCCAGCAGCCAGCCCCTTGGACTAGCGGGGTACACCGGGGAGCTGTTTTTT
d_call: TRBD2
clone_size: .
v_call: TRBV14
j_call: TRBJ2-2

cdr3_aa: CASSSEGTSGSLKYF
cdr3_nt: TGCGCCAGCAGCTCAGAAGGGACTAGCGGGAGTTTGAAGTACTTC
d_call: TRBD2
clone_size: .
v_call: TRBV5-1
j_call: TRBJ2-7

cdr3_aa: CAGRGYTF
cdr3_nt: TGTGCCGGGCGGGGCTACACCTTC
d_call: .
clone_size: .
v_call: TRBV6-4
j_call: TRBJ1-2

cdr3_aa: CASSLGQRNIQYF
cdr3_nt: TGTGCCAGCAGCCTCGGACAGAGGAACATTCAGTACTTC
d_call: .
clone_size: .
v_call: TRBV28
j_call: TRBJ2-4

cdr3_aa: CAIRETGGGEAFF
cdr3_nt: TGTGCCATCAGGGAGACAGGGGGCGGTGAAGCTTTCTTT
d_call: TRBD1
clone_size: .
v_call: TRBV10-3
j_call: TRBJ1-1

cdr3_aa: CASSLSRVGGRQYNEQFF
cdr3_nt: TGTGCCAGCAGTCTCAGCCGGGTTGGCGGGAGGCAGTACAATGAGCAGTTCTTC
d_call: TRBD2
clone_size: .
v_call: TRBV7-3
j_call: TRBJ2-1

cdr3_aa: CASSPPGRSGYTEAFF
cdr3_nt: TGTGCCAGCAGCCCTCCGGGACGGTCAGGGTACACTGAAGCTTTCTTT
d_call: .
clone_size: .
v_call: TRBV6-2/TRBV6-3
j_call: TRBJ1-1

cdr3_aa: CASSQDSGGTGSYNEQFF
cdr3_nt: TGCGCCAGCAGCCAAGATAGCGGCGGGACCGGCTCCTACAATGAGCAGTTCTTC
d_call: .
clone_size: .
v_call: TRBV4-3
j_call: TRBJ2-1

cdr3_aa: CATSDRTSGITDTQYF
cdr3_nt: TGTGCCACCAGTGACCGGACTAGCGGGATCACAGATACGCAGTATTTT
d_call: TRBD2
clone_size: .
v_call: TRBV24-1
j_call: TRBJ2-3

cdr3_aa: CASSYYGVKAYEQYF
cdr3_nt: TGTGCCAGCAGTTACTACGGGGTAAAGGCGTACGAGCAGTACTTC
d_call: .
clone_size: .
v_call: TRBV6-5
j_call: TRBJ2-7

cdr3_aa: CATRRTMQNIQYF
cdr3_nt: TGTGCCACCAGAAGAACCATGCAGAACATTCAGTACTTC
d_call: .
clone_size: .
v_call: TRBV6-5
j_call: TRBJ2-4

cdr3_aa: CASTLLTQNEKLFF
cdr3_nt: TGTGCCAGCACCCTTCTCACGCAAAATGAAAAACTGTTTTTT
d_call: .
clone_size: .
v_call: TRBV7-9
j_call: TRBJ1-4

cdr3_aa: CASSRGTYEQYF
cdr3_nt: TGTGCCAGCAGTAGGGGCACCTACGAGCAGTACTTC
d_call: .
clone_size: few
v_call: TRBV19
j_call: TRBJ2-7

cdr3_aa: CASSSRALNTEAFF
cdr3_nt: TGTGCCAGCAGTTCGAGGGCCTTGAACACTGAAGCTTTCTTT
d_call: .
clone_size: once
v_call: TRBV6-5
j_call: TRBJ1-1

cdr3_aa: CASSRDRGLGYEQYF
cdr3_nt: TGTGCCAGCAGTCGAGACAGGGGGCTTGGCTACGAGCAGTACTTC
d_call: TRBD1
clone_size: once
v_call: TRBV27
j_call: TRBJ2-7

cdr3_aa: CASSAQHNNEQFF
cdr3_nt: TGTGCCAGCAGCGCCCAACACAACAATGAGCAGTTCTTC
d_call: .
clone_size: .
v_call: TRBV3-1/TRBV3-2
j_call: TRBJ2-1

cdr3_aa: CASSYSQGRVTGELFF
cdr3_nt: TGTGCCAGCAGTTACTCGCAGGGGCGCGTTACCGGGGAGCTGTTTTTT
d_call: .
clone_size: .
v_call: TRBV6-5
j_call: TRBJ2-2

cdr3_aa: CASSPPGTANTEAFF
cdr3_nt: TGTGCCAGCTCACCACCGGGGACAGCGAACACTGAAGCTTTCTTT
d_call: TRBD1
clone_size: .
v_call: TRBV18
j_call: TRBJ1-1

cdr3_aa: CASSYGAITDTQYF
cdr3_nt: TGTGCCAGCAGTTATGGCGCCATTACAGATACGCAGTATTTT
d_call: .
clone_size: .
v_call: TRBV6-5
j_call: TRBJ2-3

cdr3_aa: CASSTLGVVTDTQYF
cdr3_nt: TGTGCCAGTAGTACCTTGGGGGTAGTCACAGATACGCAGTATTTT
d_call: .
clone_size: .
v_call: TRBV19
j_call: TRBJ2-3

cdr3_aa: CASSGDSYSNQPQHF
cdr3_nt: TGTGCCAGCAGCGGGGACAGCTATAGCAATCAGCCCCAGCATTTT
d_call: TRBD1
clone_size: .
v_call: TRBV7-9
j_call: TRBJ1-5

cdr3_aa: CAIGDRTEAFF
cdr3_nt: TGTGCCATCGGGGACAGAACTGAAGCTTTCTTT
d_call: TRBD1
clone_size: .
v_call: TRBV10-3
j_call: TRBJ1-1

cdr3_aa: CASSRTRDRGIGYTF
cdr3_nt: TGTGCCAGCAGCAGGACCCGGGACAGGGGAATCGGCTACACCTTC
d_call: TRBD1
clone_size: .
v_call: TRBV5-5
j_call: TRBJ1-2

cdr3_aa: CASRQGYYGYTF
cdr3_nt: TGTGCCAGCAGGCAGGGGTACTATGGCTACACCTTC
d_call: .
clone_size: .
v_call: TRBV6-5
j_call: TRBJ1-2

cdr3_aa: CAISLSYEQYF
cdr3_nt: TGTGCCATCAGTCTTTCCTACGAGCAGTACTTC
d_call: .
clone_size: .
v_call: TRBV10-3
j_call: TRBJ2-7

cdr3_aa: CASSQEDSGANVLTF
cdr3_nt: TGTGCCAGTAGTCAAGAGGACTCTGGGGCCAACGTCCTGACTTTC
d_call: .
clone_size: .
v_call: TRBV19
j_call: TRBJ2-6

cdr3_aa: CASSEEGGADYGYTF
cdr3_nt: TGCGCCAGCAGTGAGGAGGGGGGGGCAGACTATGGCTACACCTTC
d_call: .
clone_size: .
v_call: TRBV10-1
j_call: TRBJ1-2

cdr3_aa: CASTTSTGLSGANVLTF
cdr3_nt: TGTGCCAGTACCACTTCAACAGGCCTCTCTGGGGCCAACGTCCTGACTTTC
d_call: .
clone_size: .
v_call: TRBV19
j_call: TRBJ2-6

cdr3_aa: CASSVSGTNTGELFF
cdr3_nt: TGTGCCAGCAGCGTTAGCGGGACGAACACCGGGGAGCTGTTTTTT
d_call: TRBD2
clone_size: .
v_call: TRBV9
j_call: TRBJ2-2

cdr3_aa: CATSVGGKPNTEAFF
cdr3_nt: TGTGCCACCAGTGTTGGCGGGAAACCGAACACTGAAGCTTTCTTT
d_call: .
clone_size: .
v_call: TRBV24-1
j_call: TRBJ1-1

cdr3_aa: CASSYGGYLVNTEAFF
cdr3_nt: TGTGCCAGCAGTTACGGAGGGTACCTAGTGAACACTGAAGCTTTCTTT
d_call: .
clone_size: once
v_call: TRBV6-2/TRBV6-3
j_call: TRBJ1-1

cdr3_aa: CATSRVESPLHF
cdr3_nt: TGTGCCACCAGCAGAGTGGAGTCACCCCTCCACTTT
d_call: .
clone_size: .
v_call: TRBV15
j_call: TRBJ1-6

cdr3_aa: CASSPGGGTVYGYTF
cdr3_nt: TGTGCCAGCAGCCCGGGGGGTGGGACAGTCTATGGCTACACCTTC
d_call: TRBD1
clone_size: .
v_call: TRBV9
j_call: TRBJ1-2

cdr3_aa: CASSLGSIQKLFF
cdr3_nt: TGTGCCAGCAGCTTAGGCTCGATCCAGAAGCTGTTTTTT
d_call: .
clone_size: once
v_call: TRBV11-3
j_call: TRBJ2-2

cdr3_aa: CASSLPGIWETQYF
cdr3_nt: TGCGCCAGCAGCTTGCCGGGAATCTGGGAGACCCAGTACTTC
d_call: .
clone_size: .
v_call: TRBV5-1
j_call: TRBJ2-5

cdr3_aa: CASSQEMRGLSPLHF
cdr3_nt: TGTGCCAGCAGCCAAGAAATGAGGGGGCTTTCACCCCTCCACTTT
d_call: TRBD1
clone_size: .
v_call: TRBV14
j_call: TRBJ1-6

cdr3_aa: CASSGQNTEAFF
cdr3_nt: TGTGCCAGCAGCGGACAAAACACTGAAGCTTTCTTT
d_call: .
clone_size: .
v_call: TRBV7-3
j_call: TRBJ1-1

cdr3_aa: CASVPHRGTGYTF
cdr3_nt: TGTGCCAGCGTCCCGCACAGGGGAACTGGCTACACCTTC
d_call: TRBD1
clone_size: .
v_call: TRBV12-3/TRBV12-4
j_call: TRBJ1-2

cdr3_aa: CASSLDENNEQFF
cdr3_nt: TGTGCCAGCAGTTTGGACGAGAACAATGAGCAGTTCTTC
d_call: .
clone_size: .
v_call: TRBV5-6
j_call: TRBJ2-1